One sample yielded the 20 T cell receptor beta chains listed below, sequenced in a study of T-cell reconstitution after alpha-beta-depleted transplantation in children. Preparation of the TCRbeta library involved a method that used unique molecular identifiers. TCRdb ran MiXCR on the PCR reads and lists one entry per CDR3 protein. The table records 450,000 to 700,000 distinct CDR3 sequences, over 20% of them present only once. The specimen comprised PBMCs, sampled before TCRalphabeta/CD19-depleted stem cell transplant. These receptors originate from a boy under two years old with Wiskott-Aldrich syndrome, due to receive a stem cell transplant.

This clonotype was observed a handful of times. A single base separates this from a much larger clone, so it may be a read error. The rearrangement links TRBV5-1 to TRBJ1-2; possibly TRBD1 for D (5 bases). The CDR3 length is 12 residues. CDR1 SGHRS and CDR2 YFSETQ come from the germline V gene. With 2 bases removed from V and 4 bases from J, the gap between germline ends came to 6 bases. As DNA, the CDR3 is TGCGCCAGCAGCTTCGACAGCTATGGCTACACCTTC. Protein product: CASSFDSYGYTF. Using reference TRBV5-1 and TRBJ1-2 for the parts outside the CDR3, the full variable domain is KAGVTQTPRYLIKTRGQQVTLSCSPISGHRSVSWYQQTPGQGLQFLFEYFSETQRNKGNFPGRFSGRQFSNSRSEMNVSTLELGDSALYLCASSFDSYGYTFGSGTRLTVV.

DNA for the CDR3: TGTGCCAGCAGTTTATCCCGTCCGGGCGCCTACAATGAGCAGTTCTTC. This translates into CASSLSRPGAYNEQFF. The genes are TRBV28 and TRBJ2-1, with D uncertain. CDR1 MDHEN and CDR2 SYDVKM come from the germline V gene. The V gene lost 1 base and the J gene lost 2 bases, with 12 bases spanning the gap. This CDR3 is built from 16 residues.

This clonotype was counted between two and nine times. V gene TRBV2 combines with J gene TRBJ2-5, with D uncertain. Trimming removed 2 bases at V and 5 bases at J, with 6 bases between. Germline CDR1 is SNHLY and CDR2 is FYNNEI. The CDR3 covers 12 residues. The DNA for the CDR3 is TGTGCCAGCAGTGAACAGAGGGAGACCCAGTACTTC. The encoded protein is CASSEQRETQYF.

The CDR3 sequence: CSARDPLAVSSSYNEQFF. CDR3 coding DNA: TGCAGTGCTAGAGATCCCCTAGCGGTAAGCAGCTCCTACAATGAGCAGTTCTTC. The gene calls are TRBV20-1 and TRBJ2-1; 7 nucleotides agree with TRBD2. This CDR3 has 18 residues. V shed 0 bases and J 0 bases; nucleotides not matched to a gene: 11. Germline CDR1 is DFQATT and CDR2 is SNEGSKA (reference sequence).

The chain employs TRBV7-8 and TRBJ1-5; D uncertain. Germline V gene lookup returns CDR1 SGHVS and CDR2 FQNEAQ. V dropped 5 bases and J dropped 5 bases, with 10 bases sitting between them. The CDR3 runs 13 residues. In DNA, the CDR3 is TGTGCCAGCAGCATCTCGACCGATCAGCCCCAGCATTTT. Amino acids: CASSISTDQPQHF.

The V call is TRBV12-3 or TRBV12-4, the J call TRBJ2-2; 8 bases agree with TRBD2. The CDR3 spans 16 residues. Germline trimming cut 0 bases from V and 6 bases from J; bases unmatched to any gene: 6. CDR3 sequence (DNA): TGTGCCAGCAGTTTAGCCGGGAGGGGTGGGGCCGGGGAGCTGTTTTTT. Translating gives CASSLAGRGGAGELFF.

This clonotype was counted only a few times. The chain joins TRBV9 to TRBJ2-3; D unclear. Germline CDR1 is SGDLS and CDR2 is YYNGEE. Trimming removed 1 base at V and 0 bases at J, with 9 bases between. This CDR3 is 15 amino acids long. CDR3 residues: CASSVTPESTDTQYF. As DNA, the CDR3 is TGTGCCAGCAGCGTAACCCCGGAAAGCACAGATACGCAGTATTTT.

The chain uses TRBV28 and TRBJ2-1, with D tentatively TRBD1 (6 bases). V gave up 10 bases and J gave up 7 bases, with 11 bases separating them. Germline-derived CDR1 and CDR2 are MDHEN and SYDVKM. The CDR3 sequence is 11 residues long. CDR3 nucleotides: TGTGCCACCACAGGGTCTAATGAGCAGTTCTTC. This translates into CATTGSNEQFF. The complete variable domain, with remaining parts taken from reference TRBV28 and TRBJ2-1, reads DVKVTQSSRYLVKRTGEKVFLECVQDMDHENMFWYRQDPGLGLRLIYFSYDVKMKEKGDIPEGYSVSREKKERFSLILESASTNQTSMYLCATTGSNEQFFGPGTRLTVL.

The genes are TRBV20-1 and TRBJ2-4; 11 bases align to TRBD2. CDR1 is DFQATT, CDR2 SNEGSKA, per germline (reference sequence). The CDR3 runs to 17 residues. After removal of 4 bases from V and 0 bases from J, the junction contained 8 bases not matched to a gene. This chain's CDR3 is CSAISGRAEGAKNIQYF. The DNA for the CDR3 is TGCAGTGCTATTAGCGGGAGGGCTGAGGGAGCCAAAAACATTCAGTACTTC.

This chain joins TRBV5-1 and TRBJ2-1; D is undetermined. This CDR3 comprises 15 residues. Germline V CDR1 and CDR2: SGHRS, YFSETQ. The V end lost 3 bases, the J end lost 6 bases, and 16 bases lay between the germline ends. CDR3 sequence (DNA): TGCGCCAGCAGCTGGGCTGGGTCGACCCCCAATGAGCAGTTCTTC. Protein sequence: CASSWAGSTPNEQFF.

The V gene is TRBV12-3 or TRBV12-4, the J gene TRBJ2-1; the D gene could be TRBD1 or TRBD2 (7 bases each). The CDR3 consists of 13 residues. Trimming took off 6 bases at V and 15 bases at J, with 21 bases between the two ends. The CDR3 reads CASSLGTTTGLFF. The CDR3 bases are TGTGCCAGCAGCCTCGGGACTACGACAGGGCTGTTCTTC.

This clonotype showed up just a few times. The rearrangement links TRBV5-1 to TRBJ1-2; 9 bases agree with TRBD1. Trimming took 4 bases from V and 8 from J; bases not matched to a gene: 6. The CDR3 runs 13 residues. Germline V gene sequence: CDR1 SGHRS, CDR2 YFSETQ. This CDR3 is CASSGGQGGGYTF. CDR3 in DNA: TGCGCCAGCAGCGGGGGACAGGGAGGGGGCTACACCTTC.

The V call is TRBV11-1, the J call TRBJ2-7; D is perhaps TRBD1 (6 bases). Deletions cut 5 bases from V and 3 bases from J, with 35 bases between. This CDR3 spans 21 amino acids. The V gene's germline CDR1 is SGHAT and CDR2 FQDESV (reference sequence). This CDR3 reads CASSRKSLQPHDRDTYYEQYF. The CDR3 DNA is TGTGCCAGCAGCCGAAAATCCCTCCAACCCCATGACCGGGACACCTACTACGAGCAGTACTTC.

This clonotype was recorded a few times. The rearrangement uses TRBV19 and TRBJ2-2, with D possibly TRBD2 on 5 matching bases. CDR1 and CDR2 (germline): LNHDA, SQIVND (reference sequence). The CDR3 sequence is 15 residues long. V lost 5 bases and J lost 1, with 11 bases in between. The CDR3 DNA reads TGTGCCAGTAGTCAAGGCGGGCGGAACACCGGGGAGCTGTTTTTT. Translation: CASSQGGRNTGELFF.

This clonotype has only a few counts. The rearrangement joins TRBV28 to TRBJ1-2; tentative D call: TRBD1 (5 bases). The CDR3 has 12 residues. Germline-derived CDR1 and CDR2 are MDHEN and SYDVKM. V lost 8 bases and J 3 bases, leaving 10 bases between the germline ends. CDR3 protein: CASLEGYYGYTF. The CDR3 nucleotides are TGTGCCAGCCTTGAGGGGTACTATGGCTACACCTTC.

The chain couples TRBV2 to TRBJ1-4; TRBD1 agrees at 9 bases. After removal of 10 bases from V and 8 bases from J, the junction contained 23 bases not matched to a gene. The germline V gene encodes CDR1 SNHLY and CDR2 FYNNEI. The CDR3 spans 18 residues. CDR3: CATIRPGTGSSPSEKLFF. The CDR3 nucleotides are TGTGCCACGATTAGACCCGGGACAGGGTCATCACCCAGCGAAAAACTGTTTTTT.

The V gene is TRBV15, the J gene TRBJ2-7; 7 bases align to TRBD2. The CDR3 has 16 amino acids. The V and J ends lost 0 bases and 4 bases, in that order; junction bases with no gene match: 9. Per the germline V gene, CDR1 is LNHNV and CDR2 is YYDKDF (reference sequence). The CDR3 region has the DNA TGTGCCACCAGCAGAGATCCAGGACTAGAGATATACGAGCAGTACTTC. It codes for CATSRDPGLEIYEQYF. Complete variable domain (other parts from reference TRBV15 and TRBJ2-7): DAMVIQNPRYQVTQFGKPVTLSCSQTLNHNVMYWYQQKSSQAPKLLFHYYDKDFNNEADTPDNFQSRRPNTSFCFLDIRSPGLGDTAMYLCATSRDPGLEIYEQYFGPGTRLTVT.

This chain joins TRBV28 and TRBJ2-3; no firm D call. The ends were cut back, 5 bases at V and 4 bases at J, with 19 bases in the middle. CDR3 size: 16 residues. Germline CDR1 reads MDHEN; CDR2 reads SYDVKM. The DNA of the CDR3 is TGTGCCAGCAGTGGCTCGACCGGTTTTGGCGCAGATACGCAGTATTTT. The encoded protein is CASSGSTGFGADTQYF. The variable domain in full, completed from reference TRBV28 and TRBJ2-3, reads DVKVTQSSRYLVKRTGEKVFLECVQDMDHENMFWYRQDPGLGLRLIYFSYDVKMKEKGDIPEGYSVSREKKERFSLILESASTNQTSMYLCASSGSTGFGADTQYFGPGTRLTVL.

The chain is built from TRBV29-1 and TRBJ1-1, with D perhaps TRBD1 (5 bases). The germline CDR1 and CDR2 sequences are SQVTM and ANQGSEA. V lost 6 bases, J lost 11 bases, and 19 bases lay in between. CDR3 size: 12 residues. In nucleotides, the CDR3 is TGCAGCGTGGGACGATCCCTGGGCCTGGCTTTCTTT. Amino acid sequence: CSVGRSLGLAFF.

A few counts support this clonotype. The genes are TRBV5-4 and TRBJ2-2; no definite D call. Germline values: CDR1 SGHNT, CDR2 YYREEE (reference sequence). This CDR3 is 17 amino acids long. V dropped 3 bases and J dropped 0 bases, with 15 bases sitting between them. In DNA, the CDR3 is TGTGCCAGCAGCTACGGACCGACAAAAACGAACACCGGGGAGCTGTTTTTT. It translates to CASSYGPTKTNTGELFF.